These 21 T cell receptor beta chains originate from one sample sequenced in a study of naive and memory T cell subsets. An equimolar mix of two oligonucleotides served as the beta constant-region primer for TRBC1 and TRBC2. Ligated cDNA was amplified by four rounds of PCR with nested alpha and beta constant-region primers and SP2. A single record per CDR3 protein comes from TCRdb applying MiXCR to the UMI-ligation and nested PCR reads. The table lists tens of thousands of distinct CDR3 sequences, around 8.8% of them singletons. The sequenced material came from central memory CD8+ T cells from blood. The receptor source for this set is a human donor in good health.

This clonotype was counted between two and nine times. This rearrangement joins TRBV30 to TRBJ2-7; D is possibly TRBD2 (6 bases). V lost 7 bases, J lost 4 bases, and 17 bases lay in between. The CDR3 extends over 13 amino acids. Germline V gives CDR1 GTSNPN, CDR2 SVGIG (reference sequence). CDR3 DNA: TGTGCCTCCGAGGCGGGGACTGCGTACGAGCAGTACTTC. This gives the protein CASEAGTAYEQYF.

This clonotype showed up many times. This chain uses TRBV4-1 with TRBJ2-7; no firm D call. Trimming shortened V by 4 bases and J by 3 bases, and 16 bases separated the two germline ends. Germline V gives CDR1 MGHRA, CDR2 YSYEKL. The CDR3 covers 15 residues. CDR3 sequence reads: CASSPEATQNYEQYF. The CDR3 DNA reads TGCGCCAGCAGCCCCGAGGCGACGCAGAACTACGAGCAGTACTTC.

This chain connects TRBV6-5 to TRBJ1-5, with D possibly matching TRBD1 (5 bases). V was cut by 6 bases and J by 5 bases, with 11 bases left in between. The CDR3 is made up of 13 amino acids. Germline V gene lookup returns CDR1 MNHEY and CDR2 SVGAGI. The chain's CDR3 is CASRGGEDQPQHF. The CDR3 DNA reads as TGTGCCAGCAGGGGGGGTGAAGATCAGCCCCAGCATTTT.

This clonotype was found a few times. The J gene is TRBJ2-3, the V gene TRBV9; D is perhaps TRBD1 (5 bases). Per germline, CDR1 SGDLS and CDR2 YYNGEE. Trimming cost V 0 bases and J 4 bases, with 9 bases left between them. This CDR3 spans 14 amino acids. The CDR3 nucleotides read TGTGCCAGCAGCGTAGGACAGTTTGCAGATACGCAGTATTTT. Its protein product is CASSVGQFADTQYF.

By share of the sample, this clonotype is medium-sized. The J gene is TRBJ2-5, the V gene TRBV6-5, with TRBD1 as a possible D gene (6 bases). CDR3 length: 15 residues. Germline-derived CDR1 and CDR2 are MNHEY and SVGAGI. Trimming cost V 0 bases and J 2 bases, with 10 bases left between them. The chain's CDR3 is CASSYSWQGQETQYF. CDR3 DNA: TGTGCCAGCAGTTACTCGTGGCAGGGGCAAGAGACCCAGTACTTC.

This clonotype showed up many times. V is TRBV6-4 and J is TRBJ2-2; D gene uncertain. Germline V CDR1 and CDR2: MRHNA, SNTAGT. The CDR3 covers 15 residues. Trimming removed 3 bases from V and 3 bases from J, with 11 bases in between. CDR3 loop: CASSDSSFHTGELFF. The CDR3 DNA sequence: TGTGCCAGCAGTGATAGTTCTTTCCACACCGGGGAGCTGTTTTTT.

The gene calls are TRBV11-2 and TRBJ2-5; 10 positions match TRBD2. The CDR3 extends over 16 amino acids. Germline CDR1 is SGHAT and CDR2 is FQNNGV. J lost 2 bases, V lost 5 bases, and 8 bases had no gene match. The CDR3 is CASSQRLAGRQETQYF. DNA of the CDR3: TGTGCCAGCAGCCAGAGACTAGCGGGCAGACAAGAGACCCAGTACTTC.

The CDR3 nucleotides read TGTGCCAGCAGTTACATGGAGGGGAATCAGCCCCAGCATTTT. It yields the protein CASSYMEGNQPQHF. The rearrangement links TRBV6-2 or TRBV6-3 to TRBJ1-5; TRBD1 is a possible D gene (5 bases). This CDR3 is 14 amino acids long. Trimming removed 2 bases at V and 4 bases at J, with 9 bases between. Germline V CDR1 and CDR2: MNHEY, SVGEGT.

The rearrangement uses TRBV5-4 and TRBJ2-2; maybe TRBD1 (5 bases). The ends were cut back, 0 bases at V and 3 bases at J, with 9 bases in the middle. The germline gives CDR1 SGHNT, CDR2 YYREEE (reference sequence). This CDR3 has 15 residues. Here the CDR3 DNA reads TGTGCCAGCAGCTTGGGGTGGGGCTACACCGGGGAGCTGTTTTTT. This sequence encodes CASSLGWGYTGELFF.

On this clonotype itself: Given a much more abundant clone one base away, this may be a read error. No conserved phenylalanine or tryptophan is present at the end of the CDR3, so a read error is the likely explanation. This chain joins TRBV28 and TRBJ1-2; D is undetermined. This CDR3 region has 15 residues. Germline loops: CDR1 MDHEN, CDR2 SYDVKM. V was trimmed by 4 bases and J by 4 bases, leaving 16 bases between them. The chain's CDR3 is CASSSLREQLYGYTY. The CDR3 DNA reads TGTGCCAGCAGTTCCCTCCGGGAACAGCTCTATGGCTACACCTAC.

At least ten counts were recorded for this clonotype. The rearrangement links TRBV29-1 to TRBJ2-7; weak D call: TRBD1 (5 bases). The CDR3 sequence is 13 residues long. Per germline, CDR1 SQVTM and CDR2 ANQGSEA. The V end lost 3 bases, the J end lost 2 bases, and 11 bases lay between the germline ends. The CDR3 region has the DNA TGCAGCGTTGATACAGGCGGACCCTACGAGCAGTACTTC. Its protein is CSVDTGGPYEQYF.

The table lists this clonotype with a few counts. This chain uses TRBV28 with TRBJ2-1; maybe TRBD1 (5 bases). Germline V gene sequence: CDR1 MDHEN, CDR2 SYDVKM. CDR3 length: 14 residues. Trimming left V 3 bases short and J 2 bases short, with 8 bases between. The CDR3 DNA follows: TGTGCCAGCAGTTTTGACAGTGCCTACAATGAGCAGTTCTTC. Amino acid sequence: CASSFDSAYNEQFF.

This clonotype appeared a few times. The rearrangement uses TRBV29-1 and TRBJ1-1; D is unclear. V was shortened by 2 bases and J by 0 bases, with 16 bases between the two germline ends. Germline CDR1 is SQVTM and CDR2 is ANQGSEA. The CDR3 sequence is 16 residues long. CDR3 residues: CSVEWAGERMNTEAFF. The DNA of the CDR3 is TGCAGCGTTGAATGGGCCGGGGAGCGGATGAACACTGAAGCTTTCTTT.

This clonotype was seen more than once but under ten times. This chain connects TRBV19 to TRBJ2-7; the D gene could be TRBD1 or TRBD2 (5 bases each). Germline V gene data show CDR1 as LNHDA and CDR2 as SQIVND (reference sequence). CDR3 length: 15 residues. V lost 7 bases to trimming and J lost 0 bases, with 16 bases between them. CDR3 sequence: CASKNGAGDSYEQYF. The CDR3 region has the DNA TGTGCCAGTAAGAACGGGGCCGGGGACTCCTACGAGCAGTACTTC.

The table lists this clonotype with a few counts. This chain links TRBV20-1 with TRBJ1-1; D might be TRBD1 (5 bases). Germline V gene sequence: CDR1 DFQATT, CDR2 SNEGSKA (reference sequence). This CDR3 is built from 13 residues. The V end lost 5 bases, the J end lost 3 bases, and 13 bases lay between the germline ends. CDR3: CSAGGEWDTEAFF. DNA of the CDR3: TGCAGTGCTGGGGGGGAGTGGGACACTGAAGCTTTCTTT.

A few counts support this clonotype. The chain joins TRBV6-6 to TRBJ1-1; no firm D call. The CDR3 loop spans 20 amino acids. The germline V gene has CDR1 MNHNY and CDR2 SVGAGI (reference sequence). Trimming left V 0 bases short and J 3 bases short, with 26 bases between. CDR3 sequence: CASSYSRIGGGASFDTEAFF. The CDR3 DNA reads TGTGCCAGCAGTTACTCTAGGATAGGAGGCGGAGCCTCTTTTGACACTGAAGCTTTCTTT.

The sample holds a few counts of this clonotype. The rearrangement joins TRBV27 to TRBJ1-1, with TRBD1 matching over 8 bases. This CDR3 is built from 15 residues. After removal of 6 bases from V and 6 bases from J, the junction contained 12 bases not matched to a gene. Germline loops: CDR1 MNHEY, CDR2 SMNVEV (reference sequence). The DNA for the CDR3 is TGTGCCAGCAGCCTCATCAGGGGGCCCTTCGCTGAAGCTTTCTTT. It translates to CASSLIRGPFAEAFF.

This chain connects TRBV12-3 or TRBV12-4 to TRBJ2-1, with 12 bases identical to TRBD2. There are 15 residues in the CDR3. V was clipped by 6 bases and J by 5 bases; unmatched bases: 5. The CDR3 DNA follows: TGTGCCAGCAGCTTCAGACTAGCGGGAGACAATGAGCAGTTCTTC. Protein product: CASSFRLAGDNEQFF.

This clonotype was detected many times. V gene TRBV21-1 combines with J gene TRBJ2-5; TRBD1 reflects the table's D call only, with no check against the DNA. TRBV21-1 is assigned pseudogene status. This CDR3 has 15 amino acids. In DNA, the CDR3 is TGTGCCAGCAGCAAAGACGGGGGGATTAGGGAGACCCAGTACTTC. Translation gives CASSKDGGIRETQYF.

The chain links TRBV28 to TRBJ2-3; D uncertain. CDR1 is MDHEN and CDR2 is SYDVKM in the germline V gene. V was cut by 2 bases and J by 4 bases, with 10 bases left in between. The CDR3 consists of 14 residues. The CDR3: CASSLTLEADTQYF. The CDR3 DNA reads TGTGCCAGCAGTTTAACGCTAGAAGCAGATACGCAGTATTTT. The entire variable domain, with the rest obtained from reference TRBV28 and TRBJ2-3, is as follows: DVKVTQSSRYLVKRTGEKVFLECVQDMDHENMFWYRQDPGLGLRLIYFSYDVKMKEKGDIPEGYSVSREKKERFSLILESASTNQTSMYLCASSLTLEADTQYFGPGTRLTVL.

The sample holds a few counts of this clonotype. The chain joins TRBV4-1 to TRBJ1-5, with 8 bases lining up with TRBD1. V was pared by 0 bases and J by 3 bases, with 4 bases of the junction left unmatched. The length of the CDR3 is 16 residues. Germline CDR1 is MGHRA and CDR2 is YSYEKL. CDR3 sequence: CASSQESGGVNQPQHF. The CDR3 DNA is TGCGCCAGCAGCCAAGAATCAGGGGGCGTCAATCAGCCCCAGCATTTT.